A selection of T cell receptor beta chains follows, all from one sample in a study of control samples from healthy donors and cancer patients. TCRdb's table, derived via immunoSEQ multiplex PCR, lists solely in-frame clones and lacks some. Of around 150,000 clones in the sample, about 90% are singletons; the top ten hold approximately 1.8%. The specimen sequenced was blood. The source of these receptors is a man aged 18 to 29 in good health. Each CDR3 is given without its conserved first and last residue.

j_call v_call cdr3_aa
TRBJ1-2 TRBV18 ASSPVDRAYGYT
TRBJ1-1 TRBV9 ASSPPGTGLTEAF
TRBJ2-1 TRBV9 ASSTPQRDRGYNEQF
TRBJ1-5 TRBV29-1 SVTDRGNQPQH
TRBJ2-4 TRBV21-1 ASSKAFRTENIQY
TRBJ1-5 TRBV7-2 ASSLGLTNQPQH
TRBJ2-1 TRBV6-2/TRBV6-3 ASSERGNEQF
TRBJ2-2 TRBV29-1 SVAGGDKTGELF
TRBJ1-2 TRBV4-2 ASSQDLGPEVYGYT
TRBJ2-7 TRBV7-2 ASSPEERGGAPEQY
TRBJ2-7 TRBV19 ASSLATGSSYEQY
TRBJ1-1 TRBV7-9 ASSLVWADTEAF
TRBJ1-1 TRBV28 ASTPIGSEAF
TRBJ2-2 TRBV7-2 ASSLLWNTGELF
TRBJ2-7 TRBV27 ASSSPGQGQWEQY
TRBJ2-5 TRBV5-5 ASSRGGLADNQETQY
TRBJ1-3 TRBV12-3/TRBV12-4 ASSYVNTIY
TRBJ1-1 TRBV6-6 ASSHGRTEAF
TRBJ2-3 TRBV7-3 ASSPSLGNTDTQY
TRBJ1-2 TRBV5-1 ASFGQPGYGYT
TRBJ2-3 TRBV5-4 ASSLAGDLVDTQY
TRBJ1-6 TRBV27 ASRRPQVIGSPLH
TRBJ1-1 TRBV9 ASSVEEGTEAF
TRBJ1-5 TRBV6-6 ASRSGEQPQH
TRBJ2-3 TRBV18 ASSVLGATDTQY
TRBJ1-5 TRBV28 ASSFQAGDGNQPQH
TRBJ2-3 TRBV5-1 ASTAEDVYTDTQY
TRBJ2-2 TRBV6-5 ASSYPRTGRAGELF
TRBJ1-6 TRBV9 ASSVGQAVYNSPLH
TRBJ1-5 TRBV27 ASSPGIPNQPQH
TRBJ2-1 TRBV25-1 ASTQGGGSNEQF
TRBJ1-6 TRBV28 ASSFQGDLYNSPLH